A single sample is the source of the 18 T cell receptor beta chains below, sequenced in a study of OX40 agonist ivuxolimab in advanced cancers. Generated by immunoSEQ multiplex PCR, the TCRdb table keeps only in-frame clones and is missing some. The table includes tens of thousands of clones, about 91% detected once. This material consisted of CD4+ or CD8+ T cells sorted from blood, taken in a trial of the OX40 agonist ivuxolimab. These receptors were collected from an adult with an advanced solid tumor such as melanoma, head and neck, liver or kidney cancer.

The chain has TRBV28 and TRBJ1-3; 8 bases align to TRBD1. There are 15 residues in the CDR3. The ends lost 6 bases at V and 2 bases at J; junction bases unmatched: 6. Germline V gene lookup returns CDR1 MDHEN and CDR2 SYDVKM. The CDR3 DNA reads TGTGCCAGCAGCTTAGCCAGGGGGCCTGGAAACACCATATATTTT. Amino acids: CASSLARGPGNTIYF.

The rearrangement joins TRBV7-9 to TRBJ2-3, with D possibly matching TRBD2 (6 bases). This CDR3 is built from 15 residues. Germline V gene lookup returns CDR1 SEHNR and CDR2 FQNEAQ (reference sequence). The V and J ends lost 4 bases and 5 bases respectively, with 16 bases between them. Here the CDR3 reads CASSSTGGLGDTQYF. In DNA, the CDR3 is TGTGCCAGCAGCTCAACAGGAGGGCTAGGAGATACGCAGTATTTT.

This clone was recorded once. The V gene is TRBV19, the J gene TRBJ1-1; a possible D gene is TRBD1 (5 bases). V was pared by 1 base and J by 5 bases, with 11 bases between. Germline CDR1 LNHDA, CDR2 SQIVND (reference sequence). The CDR3 length is 14 residues. This CDR3 reads CASSIGAGRTEAFF. The CDR3 DNA reads TGTGCCAGTAGTATAGGGGCGGGGCGGACTGAAGCTTTCTTT.

The chain uses TRBV11-2 and TRBJ2-4; 7 bases map to TRBD2. The germline CDR1 and CDR2 sequences are SGHAT and FQNNGV. The CDR3 is 13 amino acids. With 8 bases clipped from V and 1 base from J, the junction kept 2 bases outside the gene matches. In nucleotides, the CDR3 is TGTGCCAGCGCGGGAGTGGCCAAAAACATTCAGTACTTC. This encodes CASAGVAKNIQYF.

The rearrangement joins TRBV30 to TRBJ2-7; weak D call: TRBD1 (5 bases). Trimming shortened V by 4 bases and J by 4 bases, and 17 bases separated the two germline ends. The CDR3 runs 14 residues. The germline V gene has CDR1 GTSNPN and CDR2 SVGIG (reference sequence). CDR3 region: CAWKPQVDGYEQYF. CDR3 nucleotide sequence: TGTGCCTGGAAACCACAGGTCGATGGTTACGAGCAGTACTTC.

This clone was counted between two and nine times. This chain links TRBV28 with TRBJ2-7; the match to TRBD1 covers 9 bases. CDR3 size: 14 residues. V was pared by 2 bases and J by 3 bases, with 2 bases of the junction left unmatched. Germline V gene sequence: CDR1 MDHEN, CDR2 SYDVKM. As DNA, the CDR3 is TGTGCCAGCAGTTTAACAGGGGGCAACTACGAGCAGTACTTC. Its translation: CASSLTGGNYEQYF. Supplemented by reference TRBV28 and TRBJ2-7, the full variable domain reads DVKVTQSSRYLVKRTGEKVFLECVQDMDHENMFWYRQDPGLGLRLIYFSYDVKMKEKGDIPEGYSVSREKKERFSLILESASTNQTSMYLCASSLTGGNYEQYFGPGTRLTVT.

The J gene is TRBJ2-1, the V gene TRBV9; a weak D match, TRBD1 (5 bases). CDR1 SGDLS and CDR2 YYNGEE come from the germline V gene. Trimming removed 0 bases from V and 5 bases from J, with 12 bases in between. The CDR3 sequence is 15 residues long. The DNA of the CDR3 is TGTGCCAGCAGCGTAGGACAGATTCTTAACAATGAGCAGTTCTTC. Amino acid sequence: CASSVGQILNNEQFF.

The CDR3 reads CASSYPLSDEQFF. CDR3 DNA: TGTGCCAGCAGTTACCCACTCTCGGATGAGCAGTTCTTC. V is TRBV6-6 and J is TRBJ2-1; no reliable D call. CDR1 is MNHNY, CDR2 SVGAGI, per germline (reference sequence). The CDR3 is made up of 13 amino acids. The ends were cut back, 2 bases at V and 8 bases at J, with 10 bases in the middle.

The V call is TRBV6-6, the J call TRBJ2-5; 11 bases are a match to TRBD1. The CDR3 covers 14 residues. The germline V gene has CDR1 MNHNY and CDR2 SVGAGI (reference sequence). Germline trimming cut 6 bases from V and 7 bases from J; bases unmatched to any gene: 7. The CDR3 DNA reads as TGTGCCAGCAGGCTCGGGACAGGGGGAAGGACCCAGTACTTC. Protein product: CASRLGTGGRTQYF.

The chain combines TRBV5-1 with TRBJ2-1, with 7 bases aligning to TRBD2. CDR3 length equals 13 residues. V was pared by 3 bases and J by 7 bases, with 4 bases of the junction left unmatched. Germline V gives CDR1 SGHRS, CDR2 YFSETQ. This chain's CDR3 is CASSSAGGNEQFF. In nucleotides, the CDR3 is TGCGCCAGCAGCTCGGCCGGGGGGAATGAGCAGTTCTTC.

The gene calls are TRBV4-2 and TRBJ2-2; 13 positions match TRBD2. V shed 2 bases and J 6 bases; nucleotides not matched to a gene: 9. CDR1 is LGHNA and CDR2 is YNFKEQ in the germline V gene. This CDR3 is built from 18 residues. CDR3 in amino acids: CASSQPFPTSGRPGELFF. Written as DNA, the CDR3 is TGTGCCAGCAGCCAACCCTTCCCGACTAGCGGGAGGCCCGGGGAGCTGTTTTTT.

In regard to this clone: Relative to the germline gene, one junction end is altered; a read error may explain this. The V gene is TRBV5-1, the J gene TRBJ1-2; weak D call: TRBD1 (5 bases). This CDR3 is 14 amino acids long. CDR1 is SGHRS, CDR2 YFSETQ, per germline. The CDR3 loop reads CASSLAQGAYGYTF. Written as DNA, the CDR3 is TGCGCCAGCAGTTTGGCCCAGGGTGCCTATGGCTACACCTTC. The variable domain in full, completed from reference TRBV5-1 and TRBJ1-2, reads KAGVTQTPRYLIKTRGQQVTLSCSPISGHRSVSWYQQTPGQGLQFLFEYFSETQRNKGNFPGRFSGRQFSNSRSEMNVSTLELGDSALYLCASSLAQGAYGYTFGSGTRLTVV.

The rearrangement joins TRBV27 to TRBJ2-6, with D hard to call. This CDR3 has 17 amino acids. In germline, CDR1 is MNHEY, CDR2 SMNVEV (reference sequence). Trimming cost V 2 bases and J 0 bases, with 11 bases left between them. The CDR3 here is CASSLLSDTSGANVLTF. CDR3 in DNA: TGTGCCAGCAGTTTACTCAGCGACACCTCTGGGGCCAACGTCCTGACTTTC.

This chain connects TRBV7-9 to TRBJ1-4; D uncertain. CDR3 length equals 14 residues. V lost 1 base and J lost 8, with 11 bases in between. The germline V gene encodes CDR1 SEHNR and CDR2 FQNEAQ (reference sequence). The CDR3 here is CASSLGAGTEKLFF. In nucleotides, the CDR3 is TGTGCCAGCAGCTTAGGGGCTGGCACGGAAAAACTGTTTTTT. Full variable domain (missing parts from reference TRBV7-9 and TRBJ1-4): DTGVSQNPRHKITKRGQNVTFRCDPISEHNRLYWYRQTLGQGPEFLTYFQNEAQLEKSRLLSDRFSAERPKGSFSTLEIQRTEQGDSAMYLCASSLGAGTEKLFFGSGTQLSVL.

This clone was counted once. The V and J genes are TRBV15 and TRBJ1-2, with TRBD1 matching 8 bases. Germline V lookup: CDR1 LNHNV, CDR2 YYDKDF (reference sequence). V dropped 1 base and J dropped 8; count of bases not matched to a gene: 6. The CDR3 runs to 14 residues. In DNA form, the CDR3 reads TGTGCCACCAGCAGAGGAGACAGGGGACGGGGCTACACCTTC. This sequence encodes CATSRGDRGRGYTF.

The chain employs TRBV29-1 and TRBJ2-1; the match to TRBD1 covers 10 bases. The CDR3 covers 14 residues. CDR1 is SQVTM, CDR2 ANQGSEA, per germline. V gave up 7 bases and J gave up 3 bases; unmatched junction bases: 6. CDR3 in amino acids: CSARDRGFYNEQFF. CDR3 nucleotide sequence: TGCAGCGCCCGGGACAGGGGTTTCTACAATGAGCAGTTCTTC.

This chain links TRBV6-1 with TRBJ2-7; 10 nucleotides match TRBD2. Germline CDR1 is MNHNS and CDR2 is SASEGT. This CDR3 is built from 15 residues. The ends lost 6 bases at V and 1 base at J; junction bases unmatched: 6. CDR3 in amino acids: CASSRGLAESYEQYF. CDR3 bases: TGTGCCAGCAGCCGAGGACTAGCGGAGTCCTACGAGCAGTACTTC.

The V call is TRBV19, the J call TRBJ1-1, with 10 bases that match TRBD1. With V trimmed by 3 bases and J by 7 bases, 8 bases remained unmatched. CDR1 and CDR2 (germline): LNHDA, SQIVND (reference sequence). The CDR3 contains 15 residues. The CDR3 region has the DNA TGTGCCAGTAGTATTGTCGGACAGGGGGGGCTTGAAGCTTTCTTT. As protein: CASSIVGQGGLEAFF.